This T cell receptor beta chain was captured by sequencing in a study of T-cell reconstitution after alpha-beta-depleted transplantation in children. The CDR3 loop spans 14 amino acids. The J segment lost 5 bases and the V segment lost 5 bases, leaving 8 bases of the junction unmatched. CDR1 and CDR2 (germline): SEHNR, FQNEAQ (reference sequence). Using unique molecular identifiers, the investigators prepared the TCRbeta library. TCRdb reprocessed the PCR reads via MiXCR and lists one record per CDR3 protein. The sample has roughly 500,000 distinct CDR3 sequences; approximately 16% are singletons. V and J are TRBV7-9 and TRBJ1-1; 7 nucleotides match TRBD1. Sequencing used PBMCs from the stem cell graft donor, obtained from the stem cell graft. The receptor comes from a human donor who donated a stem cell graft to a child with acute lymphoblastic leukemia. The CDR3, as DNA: TGTGCCAGCAGCCCGACAGGGAGATTGACTGAAGCTTTCTTT. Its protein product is CASSPTGRLTEAFF.